Given below is one TCR beta chain in context. Time point described: pre-sensitization, week 0. Treatment in this sample: therapeutic diphenylcyclopropenone sensitization with weekly scalp DPC. CDR3 length equals 13 residues. The V gene's germline CDR1 is ENHRY and CDR2 SYGVKD. V lost 4 bases, J lost 4 bases, and 11 bases lay in between. This entry comes from a study of human T cells and chemical hapten exposure. Each CDR3 protein is one row after TCRdb ran MiXCR on the RACE reads. This sample has some 250,000 distinct CDR3 sequences, with roughly 7.7% found just once. Sequenced material: whole blood, taken in connection with sensitization to the hapten diphenylcyclopropenone (DPC). V and J are TRBV10-3 and TRBJ2-7; no firm D call. This TCR was sampled from a man aged 18 to 29 with alopecia areata. Some clones in this sample may be carry-over from other donors' samples. The CDR3, as DNA: TGTGCCATCAGTGGACCCCCAGGTTACGAGCAGTACGTC. This translates into CAISGPPGYEQYV.